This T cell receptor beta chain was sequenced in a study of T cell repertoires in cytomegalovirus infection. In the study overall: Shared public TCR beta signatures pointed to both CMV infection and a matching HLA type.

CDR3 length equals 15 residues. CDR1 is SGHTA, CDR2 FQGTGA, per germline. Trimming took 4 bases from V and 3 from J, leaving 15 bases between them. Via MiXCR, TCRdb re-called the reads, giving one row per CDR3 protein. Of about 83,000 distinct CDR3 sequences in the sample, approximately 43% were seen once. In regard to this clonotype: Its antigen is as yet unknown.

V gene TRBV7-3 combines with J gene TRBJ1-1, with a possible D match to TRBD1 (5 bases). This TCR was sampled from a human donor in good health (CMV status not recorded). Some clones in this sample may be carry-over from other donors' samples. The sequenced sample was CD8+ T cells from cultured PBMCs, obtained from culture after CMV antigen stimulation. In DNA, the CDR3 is TGTGCCAGCAGCTCGCTAGGAGGGGCAGACACTGAAGCTTTCTTT. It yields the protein CASSSLGGADTEAFF.